This TCR beta chain stems from a study of cytomegalovirus exposure and HLA in healthy donors. PCR was performed using 60 Vbeta and 13 Jbeta primers. Only in-frame clones appear in the TCRdb table, and some are missing; sequencing was by immunoSEQ multiplex PCR. The sample yields about 140,000 clones, around 79% seen once. Study outcomes and limitations: An analysis that was carried out later associated about 17,000 TCR beta sequences with HLA alleles at 0.05 false discovery rate. Researchers reported from a later analysis that most CMV-associated TCR beta chains appeared HLA-restricted.

Points on this clone: Its antigen is not known.

The CDR3 extends over 13 amino acids. V dropped 1 base and J dropped 11 bases, with 12 bases sitting between them. CDR1 is MDHEN and CDR2 is SYDVKM in the germline V gene. The chain employs TRBV28 and TRBJ2-4; TRBD1 is a possible D gene (6 bases). The source of this sequence is a female donor in good health and CMV-seronegative. The source material was PBMCs. The CDR3 protein is CASSLSSRGVQYF. CDR3 in DNA: TGTGCCAGCAGTTTATCCTCCAGGGGAGTTCAGTACTTC.